This TCR beta chain was identified in a study of CD8 T cells in Susac syndrome. Germline values: CDR1 GTSNPN, CDR2 SVGIG (reference sequence). The V gene lost 2 bases and the J gene lost 7 bases, with 14 bases spanning the gap. This CDR3 contains 13 residues. Random hexamers were used to reverse transcribe an amount of roughly 0.5 to 1 ug RNA. Each CDR3 protein is one row after TCRdb ran MiXCR on the immunoSEQ multiplex PCR reads. This sample has around 150,000 distinct CDR3 sequences, with 95% found just once. The sequence came from a human donor with Susac syndrome. The chain has TRBV30 and TRBJ1-2; possible D gene TRBD1, 5 bases. Sequencing was done on a sample of CD4+ T cells from PBMCs. CDR3 region: CAWSPRQSSGYTF. For the CDR3, the DNA is TGTGCCTGGAGTCCCAGACAGAGCTCTGGCTACACCTTC.